This is a list of T cell receptor beta chains from one sample in a study of blood T cell repertoires in COVID-19. Libraries were prepared by immunoSEQ multiplex PCR; TCRdb keeps only in-frame clonotypes and omits some of them. The top ten hold 13% of the sample, which has some 140,000 clones, around 76% seen once. Source material: peripheral blood. The receptors shown here come from a man older than 75 with acute or convalescent COVID-19. Each CDR3 is given with its conserved first and last residue. A D gene is named only where the DNA matches it firmly. A clone size is listed for some rows: how often the clone was seen (once, few, many), or a class if it is expanded.

J | D | V | length | size | CDR3 | DNA
TRBJ1-5 | - | TRBV20-1 | 11 | - | CSASNGQPQHF | TGCAGTGCCTCCAACGGTCAGCCCCAGCATTTT
TRBJ2-5 | - | TRBV7-9 | 11 | few | CASRRQETQYF | TGTGCCAGCAGGAGACAAGAGACCCAGTACTTC
TRBJ2-7 | - | TRBV6-5 | 13 | - | CASRGLSTYEQYF | TGTGCCAGCAGGGGGCTGAGTACCTACGAGCAGTACTTC
TRBJ2-3 | - | TRBV2 | 13 | - | CASSGGKGGTQYF | TGTGCCAGCAGTGGAGGGAAAGGGGGTACGCAGTATTTT
TRBJ2-3 | TRBD2 | TRBV4-3 | 18 | - | CASSQDASGGMSTDTQYF | TGCGCCAGCAGCCAAGACGCTAGCGGGGGGATGAGCACAGATACGCAGTATTTT
TRBJ2-7 | TRBD1 | TRBV7-6 | 16 | - | CASSPQGGTGDHEQYF | TGTGCCAGCAGCCCGCAGGGGGGGACAGGGGACCACGAGCAGTACTTC
TRBJ1-3 | - | TRBV4-2 | 15 | - | CASSQELISGNTIYF | TGTGCCAGCAGCCAAGAATTAATCTCTGGAAACACCATATATTTT
TRBJ2-3 | - | TRBV7-9 | 15 | - | CASSNIEGGTDTQYF | TGTGCCAGCAGCAACATCGAGGGGGGCACAGATACGCAGTATTTT
TRBJ2-2 | TRBD2 | TRBV7-2 | 16 | - | CASSFSGGADTGELFF | TGTGCCAGCAGCTTTAGCGGGGGGGCCGACACCGGGGAGCTGTTTTTT
TRBJ2-7 | TRBD1 | TRBV5-1 | 15 | - | CASSFTPGQGNEQYF | TGCGCCAGCAGTTTTACACCGGGACAGGGGAACGAGCAGTACTTC